These 21 T cell receptor beta chains were sequenced from one sample in a study of Ad26.COV2.S vaccination and SARS-CoV-2 variants. TCRdb's table, derived via immunoSEQ multiplex PCR, lists solely in-frame clones and lacks some. The table includes roughly 420,000 clones, roughly 90% detected once. Treatment here: roughly 20 received Ad26.COV2.S at low or high dose, single or two shots; roughly five received placebo; per-sample allocation not given. Day 63 following the first vaccine or placebo injection was when the samples were taken. The sequencing here drew on peripheral blood, taken in a trial of Ad26.COV2.S vaccine versus placebo. These receptor sequences come from a person between 18 and 65 years old who received the Ad26.COV2.S COVID-19 vaccine or a placebo.

The V call is TRBV2, the J call TRBJ2-6; D may be TRBD2 (6 bases). The germline V and J ends were trimmed by 2 bases and 2 bases, with 7 bases remaining between them. The CDR3 totals 15 residues. Germline loops: CDR1 SNHLY, CDR2 FYNNEI. The DNA of the CDR3 is TGTGCCAGCAGTGAACGCGGGACTGGGGCCAACGTCCTGACTTTC. It encodes CASSERGTGANVLTF.

This clone has only one observation. The chain joins TRBV2 to TRBJ2-3; no clear D. Trimming removed 2 bases from V and 0 bases from J, with 15 bases in between. CDR1 and CDR2 from the germline V gene are SNHLY and FYNNEI. The length of the CDR3 is 17 residues. In DNA form, the CDR3 reads TGTGCCAGCAGTGAATTAGCTCAGGACCATAGCACAGATACGCAGTATTTT. Its protein is CASSELAQDHSTDTQYF.

The genes are TRBV24-1 and TRBJ2-3; 9 nucleotides agree with TRBD1. Germline CDR1 reads KGHDR; CDR2 reads SFDVKD. With V trimmed by 5 bases and J by 2 bases, 7 bases remained unmatched. The CDR3 runs to 16 residues. The CDR3 spells CATSGNRGRNTDTQYF. CDR3 DNA: TGTGCCACCAGTGGAAACAGGGGGCGAAACACAGATACGCAGTATTTT.

The chain recombines TRBV7-8 with TRBJ2-7, with 11 bases fitting TRBD1. Unmatched junction bases numbered 5, after V lost 4 bases and J lost 0 bases. CDR3 length: 16 residues. Germline V gives CDR1 SGHVS, CDR2 FQNEAQ. CDR3 nucleotides: TGTGCCAGCAGCTCCACAGGGACAGGGGGCTCCTACGAGCAGTACTTC. Amino acids: CASSSTGTGGSYEQYF.

The CDR3 nucleotides read TGTGCCAGCAGCAAAGACAGGGCCCTGAATTCACCCCTCCACTTT. It specifies CASSKDRALNSPLHF. The chain carries TRBV7-2 and TRBJ1-6; 7 bases align to TRBD1. The CDR3 is made up of 15 amino acids. V lost 5 bases, J lost 7 bases, and 8 bases stayed unmatched. CDR1 is SGHTA, CDR2 FQGNSA, per germline.

The CDR3 protein is CASETLRGNTEAFF. The CDR3 nucleotides are TGTGCCTCCGAGACCCTCCGGGGGAACACTGAAGCTTTCTTT. The chain combines TRBV6-6 with TRBJ1-1; D is ambiguous. CDR1 is MNHNY and CDR2 is SVGAGI in the germline V gene (reference sequence). The CDR3 loop spans 14 amino acids. V lost 11 bases, J lost 1 base, and 17 bases lay in between.

The J gene is TRBJ1-3, the V gene TRBV9; unclear D gene. V lost 0 bases and J 4 bases, leaving 8 bases between the germline ends. The CDR3 runs to 14 residues. Germline CDR1 reads SGDLS; CDR2 reads YYNGEE. Here the CDR3 DNA reads TGTGCCAGCAGCGTAGACGGGTACGGAAACACCATATATTTT. It translates to CASSVDGYGNTIYF. The full variable domain, completed using reference TRBV9 and TRBJ1-3, is DSGVTQTPKHLITATGQRVTLRCSPRSGDLSVYWYQQSLDQGLQFLIQYYNGEERAKGNILERFSAQQFPDLHSELNLSSLELGDSALYFCASSVDGYGNTIYFGEGSWLTVV.

The chain recombines TRBV3-1 (or the pseudogene TRBV3-2) with TRBJ2-2; TRBD2 matches at 7 bases. The V gene's germline CDR1 is LGHDT and CDR2 YNNKEL (reference sequence). The CDR3 consists of 14 residues. J lost 5 bases, V lost 2 bases, and 2 bases had no gene match. Here the CDR3 reads CASSQPSGTGELFF. In DNA, the CDR3 is TGTGCCAGCAGCCAACCTAGCGGAACCGGGGAGCTGTTTTTT.

The J gene is TRBJ2-2, the V gene TRBV12-2; TRBD2 is taken as the D call from the table, unchecked against the DNA. TRBV12-2 is an annotated pseudogene. This CDR3 has 18 amino acids. CDR3 in DNA: TGTGCAAGTCGCTCGCCGGGACTAGCGGGATTTCGCACCGGGGAGCTGTTTTTT. Translation: CASRSPGLAGFRTGELFF.

This clone was observed a few times. Other DNA sequences from this sample encode an identical CDR3 as well. This rearrangement joins TRBV11-2 to TRBJ2-7; no definite D call. The CDR3 is made up of 15 amino acids. Trimming shortened V by 0 bases and J by 4 bases, and 13 bases separated the two germline ends. CDR1 SGHAT and CDR2 FQNNGV come from the germline V gene. The CDR3 sequence: CASSLDRGRAYEQYF. CDR3 DNA sequence: TGTGCCAGCAGCTTAGATCGTGGCAGAGCTTACGAGCAGTACTTC.

This sequence joins TRBV5-5 and TRBJ2-2, with a possible D match to TRBD2 (5 bases). Between the trimmed V and J ends, which lost 5 bases and 0 bases, there was a span of 11 bases. This CDR3 region has 15 residues. Germline loops: CDR1 SGHKS, CDR2 YYEKEE (reference sequence). The CDR3: CASRAPGSNTGELFF. DNA of the CDR3: TGTGCCAGCAGGGCCCCGGGGTCGAACACCGGGGAGCTGTTTTTT.

CDR3 residues: CASSPGHNPYEQYF. The CDR3 DNA is TGTGCCAGCAGCCCGGGACACAACCCCTACGAGCAGTACTTC. The chain joins TRBV5-5 to TRBJ2-7; weak D call: TRBD1 (6 bases). V lost 4 bases and J 2 bases, leaving 13 bases between the germline ends. This CDR3 contains 14 residues. Germline values: CDR1 SGHKS, CDR2 YYEKEE (reference sequence).

The V gene is TRBV30, the J gene TRBJ2-1; 13 bases fit TRBD2. With 1 base clipped from V and 9 bases from J, the junction kept 15 bases outside the gene matches. This CDR3 is built from 18 residues. The germline gives CDR1 GTSNPN, CDR2 SVGIG (reference sequence). This chain's CDR3 is CAWSALGLAGETSLEQFF. CDR3 in DNA: TGTGCCTGGAGTGCCCTTGGACTAGCGGGGGAGACCTCCCTTGAGCAGTTCTTC.

The rearrangement uses TRBV11-2 and TRBJ1-1, with D hard to call. The V end was cut by 8 bases, the J end by 10 bases, with 11 bases between. Per the germline V gene, CDR1 is SGHAT and CDR2 is FQNNGV. CDR3 length equals 10 residues. As DNA, the CDR3 is TGTGCCAGCGGAAAGGAGGGAGCTTTCTTT. Its translation: CASGKEGAFF.

The chain has TRBV27 and TRBJ1-5; TRBD1 matches 7 bases. The CDR3 runs to 16 residues. Germline V gives CDR1 MNHEY, CDR2 SMNVEV (reference sequence). Trimming cost V 7 bases and J 0 bases; bases outside gene matches: 9. CDR3 DNA: TGTGCCAGCACCCCCAGGGGGATTCATAGCAATCAGCCCCAGCATTTT. It codes for CASTPRGIHSNQPQHF.

The chain links TRBV7-8 to TRBJ2-3; D not resolved. V was cut by 0 bases and J by 4 bases, with 2 bases left in between. The germline CDR1 and CDR2 sequences are SGHVS and FQNEAQ. The CDR3 sequence is 12 residues long. CDR3 protein: CASSLAPDTQYF. The CDR3 nucleotides are TGTGCCAGCAGCTTAGCCCCAGATACGCAGTATTTT. The full variable domain, its missing parts supplied by reference TRBV7-8 and TRBJ2-3, is GAGVSQSPRYKVAKRGQDVALRCDPISGHVSLFWYQQALGQGPEFLTYFQNEAQLDKSGLPSDRFFAERPEGSVSTLKIQRTQQEDSAVYLCASSLAPDTQYFGPGTRLTVL.

The chain carries TRBV28 and TRBJ2-4; 7 nucleotides agree with TRBD2. This CDR3 has 11 residues. The junction had 1 base not matched to a gene; V was cut back by 10 bases and J by 4 bases. Germline assignment: CDR1 MDHEN and CDR2 SYDVKM. This CDR3 is CATSGKNIQYF. Here the CDR3 DNA reads TGTGCCACTAGCGGAAAAAACATTCAGTACTTC.

In this sample, this clone turned up once. This sequence joins TRBV28 and TRBJ2-5, with D possibly being TRBD2 (6 bases). The CDR3 has 17 amino acids. V lost 6 bases and J lost 5, with 25 bases in between. CDR1 and CDR2 (germline): MDHEN, SYDVKM. The DNA of the CDR3 is TGTGCCAGCAGCCGGTCCCCCCCGGGACTCCCGAGGGAGACCCAGTACTTC. It yields the protein CASSRSPPGLPRETQYF.

The rearrangement uses TRBV7-9 and TRBJ2-4; D uncertain. The CDR3 is 15 amino acids. Per the germline V gene, CDR1 is SEHNR and CDR2 is FQNEAQ (reference sequence). The V gene lost 5 bases and the J gene lost 1 base, with 12 bases spanning the gap. The CDR3 loop reads CASSEKSFAKNIQYF. For the CDR3, the DNA is TGTGCCAGCAGCGAAAAAAGTTTCGCCAAAAACATTCAGTACTTC.

This chain uses TRBV5-6 with TRBJ1-1; 7 nucleotides agree with TRBD1. CDR1 and CDR2 from the germline V gene are SGHDT and YYEEEE. The CDR3 consists of 14 residues. With 3 bases clipped from V and 3 bases from J, the junction kept 5 bases outside the gene matches. CDR3 sequence reads: CASSYRGGHTEAFF. CDR3 bases: TGTGCCAGCAGCTACAGGGGCGGGCACACTGAAGCTTTCTTT. Complete variable domain (other parts from reference TRBV5-6 and TRBJ1-1): DAGVTQSPTHLIKTRGQQVTLRCSPKSGHDTVSWYQQALGQGPQFIFQYYEEEERQRGNFPDRFSGHQFPNYSSELNVNALLLGDSALYLCASSYRGGHTEAFFGQGTRLTVV.

J is TRBJ2-2 and V is TRBV3-1 (or the pseudogene TRBV3-2); TRBD2 matches 7 bases. Germline CDR1 reads LGHDT; CDR2 reads YNNKEL (reference sequence). Germline trimming cut 1 base from V and 7 bases from J; bases unmatched to any gene: 3. The CDR3 extends over 14 amino acids. The DNA for the CDR3 is TGTGCCAGCAGCCAAGTCCGGGGGGACGGGGAGCTGTTTTTT. Protein sequence: CASSQVRGDGELFF.